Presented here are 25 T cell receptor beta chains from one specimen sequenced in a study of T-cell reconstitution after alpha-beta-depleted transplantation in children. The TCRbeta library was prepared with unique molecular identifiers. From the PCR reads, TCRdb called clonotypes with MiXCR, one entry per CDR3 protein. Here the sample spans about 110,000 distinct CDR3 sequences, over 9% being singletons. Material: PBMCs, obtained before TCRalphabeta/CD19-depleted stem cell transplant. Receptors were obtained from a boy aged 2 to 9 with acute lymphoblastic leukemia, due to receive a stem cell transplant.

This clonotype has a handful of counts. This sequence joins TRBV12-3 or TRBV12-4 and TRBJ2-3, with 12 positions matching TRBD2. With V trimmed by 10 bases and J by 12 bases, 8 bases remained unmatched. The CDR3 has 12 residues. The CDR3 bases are TGTGCCACCATGACTAGCGGGGGATTTCAGTATTTT. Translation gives CATMTSGGFQYF.

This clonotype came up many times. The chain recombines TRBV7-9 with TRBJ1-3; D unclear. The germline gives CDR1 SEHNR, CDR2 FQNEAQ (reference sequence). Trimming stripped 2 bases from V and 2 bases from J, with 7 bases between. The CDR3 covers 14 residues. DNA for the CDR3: TGTGCCAGCAGCTTAAGCCAGACTGGAAACACCATATATTTT. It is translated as CASSLSQTGNTIYF.

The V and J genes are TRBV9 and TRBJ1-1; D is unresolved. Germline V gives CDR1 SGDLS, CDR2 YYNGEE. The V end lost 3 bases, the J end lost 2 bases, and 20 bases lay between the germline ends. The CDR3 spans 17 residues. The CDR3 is CASSDGPNDGLNTEAFF. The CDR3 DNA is TGTGCCAGCAGCGATGGTCCTAACGACGGCCTAAACACTGAAGCTTTCTTT.

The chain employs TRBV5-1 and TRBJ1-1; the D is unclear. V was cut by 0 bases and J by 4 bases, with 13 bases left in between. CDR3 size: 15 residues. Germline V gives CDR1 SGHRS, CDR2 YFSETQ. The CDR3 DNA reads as TGCGCCAGCAGCTTGGCCCAAAGGACCCGCACTGAAGCTTTCTTT. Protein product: CASSLAQRTRTEAFF.

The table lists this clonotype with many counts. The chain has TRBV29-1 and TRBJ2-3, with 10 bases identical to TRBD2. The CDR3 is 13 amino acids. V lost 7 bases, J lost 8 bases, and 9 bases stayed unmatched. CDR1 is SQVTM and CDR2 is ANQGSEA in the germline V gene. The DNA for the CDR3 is TGCAGCGCGAGGGTAGCGGGAGGCGGTACGCAGTATTTT. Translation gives CSARVAGGGTQYF.

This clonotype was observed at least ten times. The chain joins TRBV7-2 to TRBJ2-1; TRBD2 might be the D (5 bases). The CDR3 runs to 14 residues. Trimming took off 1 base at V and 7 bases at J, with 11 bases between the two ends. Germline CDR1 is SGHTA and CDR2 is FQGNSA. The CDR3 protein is CASSLGSGYNEQFF. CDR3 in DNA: TGTGCCAGCAGCTTAGGTTCGGGATATAATGAGCAGTTCTTC.

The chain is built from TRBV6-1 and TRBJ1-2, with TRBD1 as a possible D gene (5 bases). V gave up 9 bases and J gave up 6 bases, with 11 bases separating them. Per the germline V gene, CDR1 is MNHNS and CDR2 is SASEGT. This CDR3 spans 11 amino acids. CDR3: CASRRDHGYTF. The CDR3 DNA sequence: TGTGCCAGTCGCAGGGACCATGGCTACACCTTC.

In DNA, the CDR3 is TGTGCCAGCAGATCGCACGCGACGACGGCGAACACTGAAGCTTTCTTT. Its protein is CASRSHATTANTEAFF. The rearrangement joins TRBV6-1 to TRBJ1-1; D is unresolved. Germline V gene sequence: CDR1 MNHNS, CDR2 SASEGT. V was shortened by 6 bases and J by 1 base, with 18 bases between the two germline ends. The CDR3 is 16 residues long.

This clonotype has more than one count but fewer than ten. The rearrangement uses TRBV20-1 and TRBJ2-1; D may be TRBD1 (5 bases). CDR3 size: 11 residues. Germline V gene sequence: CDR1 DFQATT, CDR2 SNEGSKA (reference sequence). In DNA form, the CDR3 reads TGCAGCCGTCAGACAGCAATTGGGCAGTTCTTC. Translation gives CSRQTAIGQFF.

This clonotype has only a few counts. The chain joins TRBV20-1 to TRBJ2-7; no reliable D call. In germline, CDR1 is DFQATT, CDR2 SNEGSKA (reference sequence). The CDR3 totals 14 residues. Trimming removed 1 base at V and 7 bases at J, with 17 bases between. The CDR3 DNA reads TGCAGTGCTAGAGTATCGACCGGCTTGGGGGAGCAGTACTTC. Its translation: CSARVSTGLGEQYF.

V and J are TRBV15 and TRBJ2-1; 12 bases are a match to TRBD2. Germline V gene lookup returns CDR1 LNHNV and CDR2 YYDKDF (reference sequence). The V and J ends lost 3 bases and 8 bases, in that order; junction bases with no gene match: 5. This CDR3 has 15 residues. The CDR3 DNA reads TGTGCCACCAGCAGTCTAGCGGGAGGGTGGGATGAGCAGTTCTTC. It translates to CATSSLAGGWDEQFF.

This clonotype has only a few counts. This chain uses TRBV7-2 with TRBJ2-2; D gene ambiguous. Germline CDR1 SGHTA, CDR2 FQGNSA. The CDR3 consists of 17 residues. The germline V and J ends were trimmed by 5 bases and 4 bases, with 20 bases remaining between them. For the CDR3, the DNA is TGTGCCAGCAGCCCCCCCTGGCAACGCCGCGGCACCGGGGAGCTGTTTTTT. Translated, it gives CASSPPWQRRGTGELFF.

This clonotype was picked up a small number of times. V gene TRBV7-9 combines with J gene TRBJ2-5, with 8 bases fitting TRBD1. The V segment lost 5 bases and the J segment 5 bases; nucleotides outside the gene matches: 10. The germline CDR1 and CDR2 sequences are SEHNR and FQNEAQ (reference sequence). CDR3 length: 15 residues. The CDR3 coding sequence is TGTGCCAGCAGCCCAGGACAGGGTGGATTGGAGACCCAGTACTTC. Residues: CASSPGQGGLETQYF. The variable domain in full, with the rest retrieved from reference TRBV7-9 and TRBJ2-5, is DTGVSQNPRHKITKRGQNVTFRCDPISEHNRLYWYRQTLGQGPEFLTYFQNEAQLEKSRLLSDRFSAERPKGSFSTLEIQRTEQGDSAMYLCASSPGQGGLETQYFGPGTRLLVL.

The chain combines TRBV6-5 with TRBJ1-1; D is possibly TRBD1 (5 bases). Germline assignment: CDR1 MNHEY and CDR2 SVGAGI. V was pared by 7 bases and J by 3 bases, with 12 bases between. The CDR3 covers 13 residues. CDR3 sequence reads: CASTRQPYTEAFF. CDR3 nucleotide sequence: TGTGCCAGCACAAGACAGCCCTACACTGAAGCTTTCTTT.

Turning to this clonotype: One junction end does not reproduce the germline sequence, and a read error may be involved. DNA for the CDR3: TGTGCCATCAGCCCCAGGGTTACCGGGGAGCTGTTTTTT. This translates into CAISPRVTGELFF. The chain links TRBV5-6 to TRBJ2-2; maybe TRBD1 (5 bases). The length of the CDR3 is 13 residues. CDR1 is SGHDT, CDR2 YYEEEE, per germline.

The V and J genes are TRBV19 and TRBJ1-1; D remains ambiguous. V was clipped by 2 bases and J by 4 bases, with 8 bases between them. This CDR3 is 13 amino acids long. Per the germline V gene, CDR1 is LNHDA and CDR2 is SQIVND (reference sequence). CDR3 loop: CASSILGATEAFF. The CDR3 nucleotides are TGTGCCAGTAGTATACTAGGAGCCACTGAAGCTTTCTTT.

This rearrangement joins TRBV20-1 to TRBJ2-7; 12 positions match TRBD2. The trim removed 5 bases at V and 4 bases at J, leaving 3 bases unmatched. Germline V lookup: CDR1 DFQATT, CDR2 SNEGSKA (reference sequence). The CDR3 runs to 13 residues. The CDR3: CSASGLAGYEQYF. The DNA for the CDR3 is TGCAGTGCTTCGGGACTAGCGGGTTACGAGCAGTACTTC.

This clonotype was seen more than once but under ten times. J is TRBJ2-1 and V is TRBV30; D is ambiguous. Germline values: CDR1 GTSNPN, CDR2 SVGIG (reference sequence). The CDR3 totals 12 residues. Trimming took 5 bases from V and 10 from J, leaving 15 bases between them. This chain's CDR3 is CAWGHIAPEQFF. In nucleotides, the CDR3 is TGTGCCTGGGGCCACATAGCTCCCGAGCAGTTCTTC. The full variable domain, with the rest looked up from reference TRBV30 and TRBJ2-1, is SQTIHQWPATLVQPVGSPLSLECTVEGTSNPNLYWYRQAAGRGLQLLFYSVGIGQISSEVPQNLSASRPQDRQFILSSKKLLLSDSGFYLCAWGHIAPEQFFGPGTRLTVL.

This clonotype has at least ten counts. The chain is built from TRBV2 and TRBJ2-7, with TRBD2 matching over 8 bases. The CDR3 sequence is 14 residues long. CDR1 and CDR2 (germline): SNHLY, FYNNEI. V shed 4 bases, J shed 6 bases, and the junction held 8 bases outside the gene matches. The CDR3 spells CASSGDSGIPEQYF. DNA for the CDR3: TGTGCCAGCAGTGGAGATAGCGGGATTCCCGAGCAGTACTTC.

CDR3: CASSEPVQGGEETQYF. Written as DNA, the CDR3 is TGTGCCAGCAGTGAACCGGTACAGGGGGGGGAAGAGACCCAGTACTTC. The chain employs TRBV6-1 and TRBJ2-5; TRBD1 might be the D (8 bases). V was clipped by 2 bases and J by 3 bases, with 16 bases between them. Germline V lookup: CDR1 MNHNS, CDR2 SASEGT. This CDR3 spans 16 amino acids.

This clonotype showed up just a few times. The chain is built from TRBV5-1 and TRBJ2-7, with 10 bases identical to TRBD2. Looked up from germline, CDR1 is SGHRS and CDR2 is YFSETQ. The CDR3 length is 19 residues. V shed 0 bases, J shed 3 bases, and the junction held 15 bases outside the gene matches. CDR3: CASSLGSRASGRVIYEQYF. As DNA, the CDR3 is TGCGCCAGCAGCTTGGGATCTAGGGCTAGCGGGAGAGTGATCTACGAGCAGTACTTC.

DNA of the CDR3: TGTGCCAGCAGAGAGGGTATAATCAAGCCCCAGCATTTT. Residues: CASREGIIKPQHF. This chain connects TRBV28 to TRBJ1-5, with D unresolved. The V end was cut by 6 bases, the J end by 8 bases, with 14 bases between. Germline CDR1 reads MDHEN; CDR2 reads SYDVKM. The CDR3 runs 13 residues.

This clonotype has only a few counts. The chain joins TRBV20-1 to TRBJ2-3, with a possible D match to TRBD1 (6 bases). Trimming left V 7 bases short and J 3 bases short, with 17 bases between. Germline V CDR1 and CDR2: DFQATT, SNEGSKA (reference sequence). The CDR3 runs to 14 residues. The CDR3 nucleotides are TGCAGTGTGCAGGGCAGGGGAGTTACAGATACGCAGTATTTT. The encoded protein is CSVQGRGVTDTQYF.

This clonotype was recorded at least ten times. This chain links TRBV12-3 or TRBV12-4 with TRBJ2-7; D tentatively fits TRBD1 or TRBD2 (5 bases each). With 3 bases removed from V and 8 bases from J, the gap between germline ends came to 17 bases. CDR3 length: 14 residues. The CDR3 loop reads CASSLSGPSTKQYF. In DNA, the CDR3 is TGTGCCAGCAGTTTGTCGGGACCCAGTACGAAGCAGTACTTC.

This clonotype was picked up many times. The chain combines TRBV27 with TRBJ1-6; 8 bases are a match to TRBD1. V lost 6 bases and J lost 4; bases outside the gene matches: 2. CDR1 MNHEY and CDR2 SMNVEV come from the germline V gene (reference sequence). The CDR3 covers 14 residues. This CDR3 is CASSDRGYNSPLHF. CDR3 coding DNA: TGTGCCAGCAGCGACAGGGGATATAATTCACCCCTCCACTTT.